This is a list of T cell receptor beta chains from one sample in a study of blood T cell repertoires in COVID-19. Generated by immunoSEQ multiplex PCR, the TCRdb table keeps only in-frame clones and is missing some. The sample shows a few hundred thousand clones, under 85% of them seen only once. Sequencing used PBMCs or T cells enriched from blood (not recorded which). The origin of the receptors is a woman between 50 and 59 years old who had recovered from COVID-19. Both conserved end residues are part of each CDR3. D genes are given only for firm matches. Size tells how often a clone was seen (once, few, many) or the class of an expanded clone, and some rows leave it out.

v_gene	abundance	d_gene	j_gene	CDR3nt	CDR3aa
TRBV7-9	once	TRBD1	TRBJ1-1	TGTGCCAGCAGCTTAGGTCCGACAGGGGGCCCGAACACTGAAGCTTTCTTT	CASSLGPTGGPNTEAFF
TRBV7-2	once	.	TRBJ2-3	TGTGCCAGCAGCTTGTCGGACTACGGGGCAGATACGCAGTATTTT	CASSLSDYGADTQYF
TRBV5-1	.	TRBD1	TRBJ1-6	TGCGCCAGCAGCGTCCAACGGGACAGGAATTCACCCCTCCACTTT	CASSVQRDRNSPLHF
TRBV10-3	.	TRBD1	TRBJ2-7	TGTGCCATCAGCTTACAGGGGAACGAGCAGTACTTC	CAISLQGNEQYF
TRBV6-5	.	.	TRBJ1-6	TGTGCCAGCAGTCTTACCGGGGTAGATAATTCACCCCTCCACTTT	CASSLTGVDNSPLHF
TRBV5-5	.	.	TRBJ2-1	TGTGCCAGCAGCTCCGCAGGGGATCCCTACAATGAGCAGTTCTTC	CASSSAGDPYNEQFF
TRBV2	.	TRBD1	TRBJ1-4	TGTGCCAGCAGCGGGACAGGACAGGAAAAACTGTTTTTT	CASSGTGQEKLFF
TRBV21-1	.	.	TRBJ2-6	TGTGCCAGCAGCCCGCCACATTTACAGGGAGGGAGATTGGTTGGGGCCAACGTCCTGACTTTC	CASSPPHLQGGRLVGANVLTF
TRBV5-5	few	.	TRBJ2-7	TGTGCCAGCAGACCCCCCGACGTACTAAACGAGCAGTACTTC	CASRPPDVLNEQYF
TRBV7-8	.	.	TRBJ2-7	TGTGCCAGCAGCCCCGACATTTACGAGCAGTACTTC	CASSPDIYEQYF
TRBV3-1/TRBV3-2	.	TRBD2	TRBJ2-1	TGTGCCAGCCGACTAGCGGAGTTATACAATGAGCAGTTCTTC	CASRLAELYNEQFF
TRBV9	.	.	TRBJ1-2	TGTGCCAGCAGCGTAGGGGCAGGGCCCTCTGACTATGGCTACACCTTC	CASSVGAGPSDYGYTF
TRBV30	.	.	TRBJ2-3	TGTGCCTGGAGTGGTCTAGATACGCAGTATTTT	CAWSGLDTQYF
TRBV6-5	.	.	TRBJ1-1	TGTGCCACGTTCTGGGCCCTTGAAGCTTTCTTT	CATFWALEAFF
TRBV25-1	.	TRBD1	TRBJ1-2	TGTGCCAGCGCCAGGACAGGGATGGGTGGCTACACCTTC	CASARTGMGGYTF
TRBV7-2	few	.	TRBJ1-2	TGTGCCAGCAGCTCCCGGGGGGGAGCTAACTATGGCTACACCTTC	CASSSRGGANYGYTF
TRBV13	.	TRBD1	TRBJ1-4	TGTGCCAGCAGCTTGAGGGGGCCCGACAGGGAGAATGAAAAACTGTTTTTT	CASSLRGPDRENEKLFF
TRBV11-1	.	.	TRBJ1-2	TGTGCCAGCAGCCTTCAAATGGTGGCTGACTATGGCTACACCTTC	CASSLQMVADYGYTF
TRBV5-1	.	TRBD2	TRBJ2-3	TGCGCCAGCAGCCTCTCCCGACTAGCGGGAGGCCCAGATACGCAGTATTTT	CASSLSRLAGGPDTQYF
TRBV7-9	.	.	TRBJ2-7	TGTGCCAGCAGTGCTAATCCCTACGAGCAGTACTTC	CASSANPYEQYF
TRBV11-2	.	.	TRBJ1-4	TGTGCCAGCAGCTTAGACGCCAGGGGTCCCACTAATGAAAAACTGTTTTTT	CASSLDARGPTNEKLFF
TRBV7-3	.	TRBD2	TRBJ2-1	TGTGCCAGCAGCTCGAGCGGGGGCCACTCCTACAATGAGCAGTTCTTC	CASSSSGGHSYNEQFF
TRBV27	.	.	TRBJ1-4	TGTGCCAGCAGTTTACGTACCCCCCTAGTTGCAACTAATGAAAAACTGTTTTTT	CASSLRTPLVATNEKLFF
TRBV5-1	.	.	TRBJ2-7	TGCGCCAGCAGCTTGGAAGGCGGGATCTCCTACGAGCAGTACTTC	CASSLEGGISYEQYF
TRBV9	.	.	TRBJ1-1	TGTGCCAGCAGCGTTGGGAGTCGTATCCTCCCCAACACTGAAGCTTTCTTT	CASSVGSRILPNTEAFF
TRBV2	once	TRBD1	TRBJ1-1	TGTGCCAGCAGTGGGGACAGGGCCACTGAAGCTTTCTTT	CASSGDRATEAFF
TRBV7-2	.	.	TRBJ2-1	TGTGCCAGCAGCTTAGTATGGCGGATGAGCTCCTACAATGAGCAGTTCTTC	CASSLVWRMSSYNEQFF
TRBV4-2	.	.	TRBJ2-3	TGTGCCAGCAGCCAGTTATTCAGAGGTTATTCTGTGAACCCTAGCACAGATACGCAGTATTTT	CASSQLFRGYSVNPSTDTQYF
TRBV3-1/TRBV3-2	.	.	TRBJ1-2	TGTGCCAGCAGCCAATCAGGGTCACCTAACTATGGCTACACCTTC	CASSQSGSPNYGYTF
TRBV4-3	.	TRBD1	TRBJ1-4	TGCGCCAGCAGCCAAGATTCCGGGACAGGGGGGAGAAAACTGTTTTTT	CASSQDSGTGGRKLFF
TRBV5-4	once	.	TRBJ2-1	TGTGCCAGCAGCTTGGATGGGGCGCGATACAATGAGCAGTTCTTC	CASSLDGARYNEQFF
TRBV7-9	.	TRBD2	TRBJ2-1	TGTGCCAGCAGCTTTATGCGAGGACTAGTAAATGAGCAGTTCTTC	CASSFMRGLVNEQFF
TRBV3-1/TRBV3-2	once	.	TRBJ1-6	TGTGCCAGCAGCCAAGGAGCCACAGCTGGTAATTCACCCCTCCACTTT	CASSQGATAGNSPLHF
TRBV19	.	TRBD2	TRBJ2-5	TGTGCCAGTAGTCTCGGGGGGGACCAAGAGACCCAGTACTTC	CASSLGGDQETQYF
TRBV6-5	.	.	TRBJ1-2	TGTGCCAGCATCTCGGCGGGCAGGGGCGATGGCTACACCTTC	CASISAGRGDGYTF
TRBV6-2/TRBV6-3	few	TRBD1	TRBJ2-7	TGTGCCAGCAGTTATCCGACAGGGGGCTTCTACGAGCAGTACTTC	CASSYPTGGFYEQYF
TRBV6-5	.	TRBD1	TRBJ1-1	TGTGCCAGCAGGCTAGGGGGCTCCACTGAAGCTTTCTTT	CASRLGGSTEAFF
TRBV5-1	.	TRBD1	TRBJ1-4	TGCGCCAGCAGCTTGTGGCAGGGGGCAAATGAAAAACTGTTTTTT	CASSLWQGANEKLFF
TRBV7-2	.	TRBD1	TRBJ2-3	TGTGCCAGCAGCACACAGGGGACGTCTAGCACAGATACGCAGTATTTT	CASSTQGTSSTDTQYF
TRBV2	.	.	TRBJ1-3	TGTGCCAGCAGTGACGGCAGGGATGGCACCATATATTTT	CASSDGRDGTIYF
TRBV5-6	.	TRBD1	TRBJ1-5	TGTGCCAGCAGCCAAACTGCCGACAGGGGAGGACAGCCCCAGCATTTT	CASSQTADRGGQPQHF